This TCR beta chain stems from a study of cytomegalovirus exposure and HLA in healthy donors. General study points: In a later analysis, TCR association rates varied by HLA locus: DRB1 most, HLA-C fewest. A list of 164 TCR beta chains associated with cytomegalovirus was given.

Turning to this clone: Its target is unknown.

Primers: 60 Vbeta forward and 13 Jbeta reverse. Here immunoSEQ multiplex PCR was the method, and the copy in TCRdb shows in-frame clones only, minus some. The sample lists around 99,000 clones, 77% occurring once. Source material: PBMCs. This TCR came from a male donor in good health and CMV-seronegative.

The CDR3 region is CASSRGGGNTIYF. The CDR3 DNA reads as TGTGCCAGTAGTAGGGGAGGCGGAAACACCATATATTTT. The chain couples TRBV19 to TRBJ1-3; D gene uncertain. This CDR3 spans 13 amino acids. Trimming removed 4 bases from V and 4 bases from J, with 8 bases in between. Germline V lookup: CDR1 LNHDA, CDR2 SQIVND (reference sequence).